The clone carrying this TCR beta chain was observed once. These data originate in a study of OX40 agonist ivuxolimab in advanced cancers. Sequencing used immunoSEQ multiplex PCR; TCRdb keeps in-frame clones, though not all of them. The sample has 45,000 to 60,000 clones, 65% to 85% seen once. After removal of 6 bases from V and 3 bases from J, the junction contained 8 bases not matched to a gene. The germline V gene encodes CDR1 MNHNS and CDR2 SASEGT. The CDR3 length is 15 residues. The rearrangement links TRBV6-1 to TRBJ1-2; 9 bases map to TRBD1. The sample was CD4+ or CD8+ T cells sorted from blood, taken in a trial of the OX40 agonist ivuxolimab. This receptor was obtained from an adult with an advanced solid tumor such as melanoma, head and neck, liver or kidney cancer. The CDR3, as DNA: TGTGCCAGCAGGGGGGACAGGGACTTTTACTATGGCTACACCTTC. Translated: CASRGDRDFYYGYTF.